The TCR beta chain described here comes from a study of monozygotic twins with inflammatory bowel disease. Study observations and caveats: Different T cell subtypes could not be distinguished. Lower TCRbeta diversity (inverse Simpson) was seen in IBD patients than in healthy co-twins. Versus healthy twins, IBD patients showed fewer clonotypes shared with others, especially with disease activity.

No DNA is given; TCRdb re-called the 5' RACE reads and lists each CDR3 protein once. The sample has about 450,000 distinct CDR3 sequences. Concerning this clonotype: No antigen is known for it.

Germline CDR1 reads SGHKS; CDR2 reads YYEKEE (reference sequence). The CDR3 totals 13 residues. The sequence was collected from a human donor with ulcerative colitis or Crohn's disease, or a healthy co-twin of an affected twin (not recorded which). Source material: blood. The V gene is TRBV5-5, the J gene TRBJ2-1; with no DNA, the TCRdb D assignment of TRBD1 cannot be verified. CDR3 region: CASSSGPNNEQFF.